This TCR beta chain emerged from a study of T cell changes during pregnancy in multiple sclerosis. TCRdb keeps only in-frame clones here, not all; method: immunoSEQ multiplex PCR. The data contain fewer than 40,000 clones, 75% to 95% of them singletons. With 2 bases clipped from V and 3 bases from J, the junction kept 4 bases outside the gene matches. CDR3 length: 15 residues. The V gene's germline CDR1 is MNHNY and CDR2 SVGAGI (reference sequence). The clonotype was recovered from a female donor with multiple sclerosis, enrolled in a pregnancy study. The sample was CD8+ T cells from peripheral blood mononuclear cells, taken in the first trimester of pregnancy. The chain links TRBV6-6 to TRBJ2-3; 8 positions match TRBD2. CDR3 sequence (DNA): TGTGCCAGCAGTTACACAGCGGGAGAGACAGATACGCAGTATTTT. This codes for CASSYTAGETDTQYF.